These 6 T cell receptor beta chains came from one sample sequenced in a study of blood T cells in healthy people across ages. Through a sample-barcoded 5' primer and a J-beta primer mix, a second PCR was run for about 6 to 11 cycles. In TCRdb, the 5' RACE reads were re-called with MiXCR into one record per CDR3 protein. The table lists nearly 800,000 distinct CDR3 sequences, approximately 25% of them singletons. The same data also contributed to another study, on T cells of mothers and their children.

The material sequenced was blood. The receptors were sampled from a boy under 18 in good health.

Notes on this clonotype: The junction departs from germline at one end; a sequencing error may be responsible. The CDR3 bases are TGTGCCAGCAGTATCGCGGCAGACAGGTCGTACGAGCAGTACTTC. Translating it yields CASSIAADRSYEQYF. The rearrangement joins TRBV19 to TRBJ2-7, with D tentatively TRBD1 (6 bases). This CDR3 spans 15 amino acids. Germline assignment: CDR1 LNHDA and CDR2 SQIVND (reference sequence).

The chain is built from TRBV5-1 and TRBJ2-6, with TRBD1 as a possible D gene (7 bases). This CDR3 is 17 amino acids long. The ends were cut back, 0 bases at V and 4 bases at J, with 14 bases in the middle. CDR1 is SGHRS and CDR2 is YFSETQ in the germline V gene. This CDR3 reads CASSLEAGGTGANVLTF. CDR3 DNA sequence: TGCGCCAGCAGCTTGGAGGCAGGGGGGACGGGGGCCAACGTCCTGACTTTC. Together with reference TRBV5-1 and TRBJ2-6, the CDR3 gives the full variable domain: KAGVTQTPRYLIKTRGQQVTLSCSPISGHRSVSWYQQTPGQGLQFLFEYFSETQRNKGNFPGRFSGRQFSNSRSEMNVSTLELGDSALYLCASSLEAGGTGANVLTFGAGSRLTVL.

J is TRBJ1-2 and V is TRBV28; 7 positions match TRBD1. CDR3 length: 14 amino acids. Germline CDR1 MDHEN, CDR2 SYDVKM. After removal of 2 bases from V and 4 bases from J, the junction contained 4 bases not matched to a gene. The CDR3 region has the DNA TGTGCCAGCAGTTTAACAGGGGAGGGCTATGGCTACACCTTC. Amino acids: CASSLTGEGYGYTF.

This clonotype was counted a few times. The chain recombines TRBV6-2 or TRBV6-3 with TRBJ2-2; TRBD1 agrees at 8 bases. This CDR3 contains 15 residues. V gave up 4 bases and J gave up 7 bases; unmatched junction bases: 8. From germline, CDR1 is MNHEY and CDR2 SVGEGT. CDR3 residues: CASSLRTGNLGELFF. The CDR3 bases are TGTGCCAGCAGTTTACGGACAGGGAACCTCGGGGAGCTGTTTTTT.

The table lists this clonotype with a few counts. The chain is built from TRBV7-2 and TRBJ2-3, with D perhaps matching TRBD2 (6 bases). This CDR3 spans 14 amino acids. The V and J ends lost 4 bases and 4 bases respectively, with 12 bases between them. Germline lookup yields CDR1 SGHTA and CDR2 FQGNSA. CDR3 residues: CASSYGGSSDTQYF. Written as DNA, the CDR3 is TGTGCCAGCAGCTACGGAGGGTCCTCAGATACGCAGTATTTT.

This chain uses TRBV28 with TRBJ2-6, with D possibly TRBD1 on 6 matching bases. The germline gives CDR1 MDHEN, CDR2 SYDVKM. This CDR3 comprises 18 residues. Trimming took 5 bases from V and 0 from J, leaving 17 bases between them. CDR3 bases: TGTGCCAGCAGTCAAGCCTCAGGGGCCTACTCTGGGGCCAACGTCCTGACTTTC. This sequence encodes CASSQASGAYSGANVLTF.